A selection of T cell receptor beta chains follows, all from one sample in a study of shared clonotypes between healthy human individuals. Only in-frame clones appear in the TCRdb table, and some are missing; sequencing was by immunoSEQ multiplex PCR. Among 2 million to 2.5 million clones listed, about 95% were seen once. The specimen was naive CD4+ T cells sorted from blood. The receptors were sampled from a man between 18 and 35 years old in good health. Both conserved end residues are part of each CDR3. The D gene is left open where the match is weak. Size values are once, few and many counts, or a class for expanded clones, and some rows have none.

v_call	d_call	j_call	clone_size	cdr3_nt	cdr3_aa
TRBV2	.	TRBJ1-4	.	TGTGCCAGCAGTGAATCAAGGGAAGGAAAACTGTTTTTT	CASSESREGKLFF
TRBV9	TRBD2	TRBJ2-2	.	TGTGCCAGCAGCGTAGGTCTAGCGGGAAACGCCGGGGAGCTGTTTTTT	CASSVGLAGNAGELFF
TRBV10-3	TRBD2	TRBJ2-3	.	TGTGCCATCAGTAGCGGGGGGATCACAGATACGCAGTATTTT	CAISSGGITDTQYF
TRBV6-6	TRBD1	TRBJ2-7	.	TGTGCCAGCAGGGATAGGGACAGGCGCCCGGACGAGCAGTACTTC	CASRDRDRRPDEQYF
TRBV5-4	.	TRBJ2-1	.	TGTGCCAGCAGCTTAGACTATTCTCAATACAATGAGCAGTTCTTC	CASSLDYSQYNEQFF
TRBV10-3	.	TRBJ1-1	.	TGTGCCATCAGTGTGGGCGGCCCGAACACTGAAGCTTTCTTT	CAISVGGPNTEAFF
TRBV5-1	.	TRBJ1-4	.	TGCGCCAGCAGCTTGCAAGGGTACAATGAAAAACTGTTTTTT	CASSLQGYNEKLFF
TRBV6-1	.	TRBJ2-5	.	TGTGCCAGCAGTGCAAAAGAGAGGAGGGGGCGATCGGAGACCCAGTACTTC	CASSAKERRGRSETQYF
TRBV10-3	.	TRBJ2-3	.	TGTGCCATCAGTGAGTGGAGGGATGATACGCAGTATTTT	CAISEWRDDTQYF
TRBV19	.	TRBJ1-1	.	TGTGCCAGTACCCTAGGGGGTAGGAACACTGAAGCTTTCTTT	CASTLGGRNTEAFF
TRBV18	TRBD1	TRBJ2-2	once	TGTGCCAGCTCATCCGACAGGGCCACGAACACCGGGGAGCTGTTTTTT	CASSSDRATNTGELFF
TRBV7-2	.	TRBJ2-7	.	TGTGCCAGCAGCACTAGGGGTTCCTACGAGCAGTACTTC	CASSTRGSYEQYF
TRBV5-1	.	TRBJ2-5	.	TGCGCCAGCAGCTTCCGGACACCTCAAGAGACCCAGTACTTC	CASSFRTPQETQYF
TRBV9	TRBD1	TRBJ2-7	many	TGTGCCAGCAGCGTGGGGACAGGGCTCTCCTACGAGCAGTACTTC	CASSVGTGLSYEQYF
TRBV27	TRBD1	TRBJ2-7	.	TGTGCCAGCAGTTTTGCTGGTGTGGACAGGAGCTCCTACGAGCAGTACTTC	CASSFAGVDRSSYEQYF
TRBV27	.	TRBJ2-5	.	TGTGCCAGCAGTTTTTGGGGGGAGACCCAGTACTTC	CASSFWGETQYF
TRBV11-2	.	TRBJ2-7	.	TGTGCCAGCAGCTTAGATCGGGGGAGCTCCTACGAGCAGTACTTC	CASSLDRGSSYEQYF
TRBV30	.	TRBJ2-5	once	TGTGCCTGGAGTGGCGAGACCCAGTACTTC	CAWSGETQYF
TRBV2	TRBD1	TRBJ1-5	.	TGTGCCAGTACGTTCCGGGCAGGGGGAGATCAGCCCCAGCATTTT	CASTFRAGGDQPQHF
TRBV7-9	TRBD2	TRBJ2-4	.	TGTGCCAGCAGCGTAGCGGGGGGGCCTGACATTCAGTACTTC	CASSVAGGPDIQYF
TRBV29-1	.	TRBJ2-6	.	TGCAGCGTTGAAAGGGTAGGGGCTGGGGCCAACGTCCTGACTTTC	CSVERVGAGANVLTF
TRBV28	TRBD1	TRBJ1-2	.	TGTGCCAGCAGTTCACCTACAGGGGCGTATGGCTACACCTTC	CASSSPTGAYGYTF
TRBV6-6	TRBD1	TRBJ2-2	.	TGTGCCAGCAGTCCACCGGGACAGGGTAGGAACGGGGAGCTGTTTTTT	CASSPPGQGRNGELFF
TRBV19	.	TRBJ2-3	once	TGTGCCAGTAGTACCGACGGGGCAGATACGCAGTATTTT	CASSTDGADTQYF
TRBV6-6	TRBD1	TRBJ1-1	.	TGTGCCAGCAGGATTGGACAGGGAAGTACTGAAGCTTTCTTT	CASRIGQGSTEAFF
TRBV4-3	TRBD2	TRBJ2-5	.	TGCGCCAGCAGCCAAGGGGCTCTTTGGACTAGCGGGAGTTTCCACCAAGAGACCCAGTACTTC	CASSQGALWTSGSFHQETQYF
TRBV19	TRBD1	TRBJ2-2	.	TGTGCCTCGTCCCCCGGGACAGCGAACACCGGGGAGCTGTTTTTT	CASSPGTANTGELFF
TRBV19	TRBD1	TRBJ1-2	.	TGTGCCAGTAGTATCGAGACAGGGTATGGCTACACCTTC	CASSIETGYGYTF